A few counts support the clone carrying this TCR beta chain. No antigen is known for it. TCRdb keeps only in-frame clones here, not all; method: immunoSEQ multiplex PCR. Among over a million clones listed, approximately 80% were seen once. This CDR3 region has 15 residues. The germline V gene has CDR1 MRHNA and CDR2 SNTAGT. The V gene end was trimmed by 9 bases and the J gene end by 2 bases; junction bases not matched to a gene: 8. The data were taken from a study of shared clonotypes between healthy human individuals. Study conclusions and caveats: Sorted-subset samples were not fully sequenced, rarefaction indicated.

Source material: memory CD4+ T cells from PBMCs. The subset is: CD45RA-negative fraction. This receptor was taken from a man younger than 30 in good health. Some clones in this sample may be carry-over from other donors' samples. The chain has TRBV6-4 and TRBJ2-2; 8 bases map to TRBD1. CDR3 region: CARPQGAINTGELFF. The CDR3 DNA is TGTGCCAGACCCCAGGGGGCGATCAACACCGGGGAGCTGTTTTTT.